The 30 T cell receptor beta chains below come from one sample, sequenced in a study of blood T cell repertoires in COVID-19. Sequencing used immunoSEQ multiplex PCR; TCRdb keeps in-frame clones, though not all of them. The table shows fewer than 300,000 clones, with roughly nine tenths occurring only once. The material sequenced was peripheral blood. The receptors come from a woman aged 25 to 45 with COVID-19, enrolled during active disease.

This clone came up once. The J gene is TRBJ2-3, the V gene TRBV3-1 (or the pseudogene TRBV3-2); 10 positions agree with TRBD1. Germline V gene data show CDR1 as LGHDT and CDR2 as YNNKEL (reference sequence). The V segment lost 4 bases and the J segment 12 bases; nucleotides outside the gene matches: 4. This CDR3 is 12 amino acids long. The CDR3 sequence is CASSRQGADQYF. Written as DNA, the CDR3 is TGTGCCAGCAGCCGACAGGGGGCCGACCAGTATTTT.

This chain links TRBV7-6 with TRBJ1-1, with D possibly matching TRBD1 (6 bases). The CDR3 runs to 16 residues. Germline values: CDR1 SGHVS, CDR2 FNYEAQ. The V gene lost 3 bases and the J gene lost 3 bases, with 17 bases spanning the gap. Here the CDR3 reads CASSLENRVRYTEAFF. CDR3 DNA: TGTGCCAGCAGCTTGGAGAACAGGGTGAGGTACACTGAAGCTTTCTTT.

This clone showed up just once. The gene calls are TRBV5-1 and TRBJ2-7; D gene uncertain. This CDR3 region has 13 residues. Germline CDR1 is SGHRS and CDR2 is YFSETQ. The V and J ends lost 0 bases and 2 bases respectively, with 6 bases between them. The CDR3 DNA follows: TGCGCCAGCAGCTTGGCCAACACCTACGAGCAGTACTTC. Its protein is CASSLANTYEQYF. The whole variable domain, remainder taken from reference TRBV5-1 and TRBJ2-7, is KAGVTQTPRYLIKTRGQQVTLSCSPISGHRSVSWYQQTPGQGLQFLFEYFSETQRNKGNFPGRFSGRQFSNSRSEMNVSTLELGDSALYLCASSLANTYEQYFGPGTRLTVT.

The chain employs TRBV15 and TRBJ1-2, with D tentatively TRBD1 (5 bases). The CDR3 sequence is 15 residues long. CDR1 and CDR2 from the germline V gene are LNHNV and YYDKDF (reference sequence). V lost 1 base and J 0 bases, leaving 9 bases between the germline ends. CDR3 nucleotides: TGTGCCACCAGCAGAGGGACAAATTCTAACTATGGCTACACCTTC. Translated, it gives CATSRGTNSNYGYTF.

A single count supports this clone. The chain has TRBV5-1 and TRBJ2-7; tentatively, D is TRBD1 (6 bases). Trimming removed 2 bases at V and 2 bases at J, with 8 bases between. The germline V gene has CDR1 SGHRS and CDR2 YFSETQ. This CDR3 comprises 13 residues. The CDR3 loop reads CASSFEGAYEQYF. The CDR3, as DNA: TGCGCCAGCAGCTTCGAGGGGGCCTACGAGCAGTACTTC.

The J gene is TRBJ2-5, the V gene TRBV5-1; TRBD2 might be the D (6 bases). The V gene's germline CDR1 is SGHRS and CDR2 YFSETQ. This CDR3 has 14 residues. V dropped 3 bases and J dropped 5 bases, with 14 bases sitting between them. CDR3 sequence reads: CASSSGLSPETQYF. Here the CDR3 DNA reads TGCGCCAGCAGCTCGGGACTGTCGCCTGAGACCCAGTACTTC.

V and J are TRBV30 and TRBJ1-2; D is undetermined. The CDR3 runs to 12 residues. The V gene lost 0 bases and the J gene lost 4 bases, with 6 bases spanning the gap. Germline V gives CDR1 GTSNPN, CDR2 SVGIG (reference sequence). For the CDR3, the DNA is TGTGCCTGGAGTGTACTTGGCTATGGCTACACCTTC. Translating it yields CAWSVLGYGYTF.

The genes are TRBV25-1 and TRBJ1-1; 8 bases match TRBD1. Losses at the gene ends were 6 bases for V and 3 bases for J; bases not matched to a gene: 6. Germline values: CDR1 MGHDK, CDR2 SYGVNS. This CDR3 spans 14 amino acids. CDR3: CASRSDRGDTEAFF. DNA for the CDR3: TGTGCCAGCAGATCAGACAGGGGAGACACTGAAGCTTTCTTT.

The table lists this clone with a count of one. The rearrangement links TRBV28 to TRBJ1-2; 7 nucleotides line up with TRBD1. This CDR3 spans 15 amino acids. V shed 2 bases and J 3 bases; nucleotides not matched to a gene: 6. Germline V gene lookup returns CDR1 MDHEN and CDR2 SYDVKM. CDR3: CASSLQDRRYYGYTF. DNA for the CDR3: TGTGCCAGCAGTTTACAGGACAGGAGATACTATGGCTACACCTTC.

This rearrangement joins TRBV4-1 to TRBJ2-7, with 13 bases that match TRBD2. This CDR3 is 15 amino acids long. The germline CDR1 and CDR2 sequences are MGHRA and YSYEKL. Losses at the gene ends were 4 bases for V and 3 bases for J; bases not matched to a gene: 3. CDR3 DNA: TGCGCCAGCAGCCCCGGGACTAGCGGGATCTACGAGCAGTACTTC. It specifies CASSPGTSGIYEQYF.

The rearrangement uses TRBV5-1 and TRBJ2-1; 7 nucleotides agree with TRBD1. Trimming removed 4 bases from V and 4 bases from J; junction bases left unmatched: 8. The CDR3 has 15 amino acids. In germline, CDR1 is SGHRS, CDR2 YFSETQ. The CDR3 DNA reads TGCGCCAGCAGCCCCGACAGGGTAGGGTACAATGAGCAGTTCTTC. The encoded protein is CASSPDRVGYNEQFF.

In nucleotides, the CDR3 is TGTGCCAGCAGTGAATCGATCGGGGACTACACTGAAGCTTTCTTT. Encoded protein: CASSESIGDYTEAFF. The chain has TRBV2 and TRBJ1-1; TRBD1 is a possible D gene (5 bases). The CDR3 sequence is 15 residues long. Germline loops: CDR1 SNHLY, CDR2 FYNNEI. With 2 bases removed from V and 3 bases from J, the gap between germline ends came to 13 bases.

The CDR3 nucleotides are TGTGCCAGCAGTTTCGGAGGTGACGGCTACACCTTC. It is translated as CASSFGGDGYTF. The V and J genes are TRBV12-3 or TRBV12-4 and TRBJ1-2, with D uncertain. V was clipped by 3 bases and J by 8 bases, with 10 bases between them. This CDR3 is 12 amino acids long.

This clone was seen just once. In nucleotides, the CDR3 is TGTGCCAGCAGTTACTCGCCCGGTGGAAACACCATATATTTT. Translated: CASSYSPGGNTIYF. This chain connects TRBV6-6 to TRBJ1-3; D unclear. The V gene's germline CDR1 is MNHNY and CDR2 SVGAGI (reference sequence). This CDR3 has 14 amino acids. With 0 bases removed from V and 3 bases from J, the gap between germline ends came to 6 bases.

This chain links TRBV5-1 with TRBJ2-2; 7 positions agree with TRBD1. J gave up 3 bases and V 4 bases, and 6 bases lay outside the gene matches. Germline CDR1 is SGHRS and CDR2 is YFSETQ. The CDR3 consists of 15 residues. DNA for the CDR3: TGCGCCAGCAGCCAAGACAGGGTCGACACCGGGGAGCTGTTTTTT. The encoded protein is CASSQDRVDTGELFF.

The genes are TRBV6-5 and TRBJ2-7; 8 bases are shared with TRBD2. CDR3 length equals 14 residues. Germline V gene sequence: CDR1 MNHEY, CDR2 SVGAGI. Trimming removed 8 bases from V and 2 bases from J; junction bases left unmatched: 8. The CDR3 nucleotides are TGTGCCAGCCGGGCGCGGGGGGCAACCTACGAGCAGTACTTC. It specifies CASRARGATYEQYF.

This chain uses TRBV12-5 with TRBJ1-1; D might be TRBD1 (5 bases). The CDR3 extends over 14 amino acids. Germline CDR1 LGHNT, CDR2 FRNRAP. The V gene lost 2 bases and the J gene lost 4 bases, with 11 bases spanning the gap. Written as DNA, the CDR3 is TGTGCTAGTGGTTTGCAGGGAGGTAGCACTGAAGCTTTCTTT. As protein: CASGLQGGSTEAFF.

This chain joins TRBV28 and TRBJ1-4, with a possible D match to TRBD1 (6 bases). V was pared by 5 bases and J by 8 bases, with 21 bases between. The CDR3 is 16 residues long. Germline V lookup: CDR1 MDHEN, CDR2 SYDVKM. In DNA, the CDR3 is TGTGCCAGCAGTCCTCCTGGGGGCAGGAGCACAGAAAAACTGTTTTTT. This gives the protein CASSPPGGRSTEKLFF.

This clone was seen once. The chain carries TRBV19 and TRBJ1-5; 7 bases match TRBD1. Germline trimming cut 7 bases from V and 2 bases from J; bases unmatched to any gene: 8. The CDR3 extends over 15 amino acids. In germline, CDR1 is LNHDA, CDR2 SQIVND (reference sequence). CDR3 in amino acids: CASNSNRGGNQPQHF. For the CDR3, the DNA is TGTGCCAGTAATTCGAACAGGGGCGGCAATCAGCCCCAGCATTTT.

The chain links TRBV19 to TRBJ1-2, with TRBD1 matching 7 bases. The CDR3 loop spans 13 amino acids. Per germline, CDR1 LNHDA and CDR2 SQIVND (reference sequence). V lost 3 bases and J lost 2; bases outside the gene matches: 0. This chain's CDR3 is CASSMTGNYGYTF. In DNA, the CDR3 is TGTGCCAGTAGTATGACAGGGAACTATGGCTACACCTTC.

This rearrangement joins TRBV28 to TRBJ2-7, with TRBD1 identical over 10 bases. Germline CDR1 MDHEN, CDR2 SYDVKM. The CDR3 contains 15 residues. The ends lost 5 bases at V and 4 bases at J; junction bases unmatched: 8. CDR3 region: CASSHRTGGIYEQYF. CDR3 DNA: TGTGCCAGCAGTCATCGGACAGGGGGTATTTACGAGCAGTACTTC.

This chain joins TRBV3-1 (or the pseudogene TRBV3-2) and TRBJ2-1, with 10 nucleotides matching TRBD2. The CDR3 length is 15 residues. V gave up 1 base and J gave up 5 bases; unmatched junction bases: 2. The germline V gene encodes CDR1 LGHDT and CDR2 YNNKEL (reference sequence). CDR3 protein: CASSQGTSGNNEQFF. For the CDR3, the DNA is TGTGCCAGCAGCCAAGGGACTAGCGGAAACAATGAGCAGTTCTTC.

This clone has just a few counts. This rearrangement joins TRBV18 to TRBJ1-2; D not resolved. The CDR3 length is 11 residues. Germline V CDR1 and CDR2: KGHSH, LQKENI. V was shortened by 5 bases and J by 3 bases, with 4 bases between the two germline ends. The CDR3 DNA reads as TGTGCCAGCTCATCTGACTATGGCTACACCTTC. Its protein is CASSSDYGYTF.

The genes are TRBV7-2 and TRBJ2-2; maybe TRBD2 (5 bases). V lost 3 bases to trimming and J lost 4 bases, with 6 bases between them. The CDR3 has 13 residues. Germline-derived CDR1 and CDR2 are SGHTA and FQGNSA. CDR3 bases: TGTGCCAGCAGCTTGCGGGTCACCGGGGAGCTGTTTTTT. Translating it yields CASSLRVTGELFF.

The chain joins TRBV3-1 (or the pseudogene TRBV3-2) to TRBJ2-1; a weak D match, TRBD2 (5 bases). V dropped 1 base and J dropped 7 bases, with 14 bases sitting between them. From germline, CDR1 is LGHDT and CDR2 YNNKEL (reference sequence). The CDR3 spans 15 residues. The CDR3 DNA reads TGTGCCAGCAGCCAAGCTAGCCGGATGTGGAATGAGCAGTTCTTC. Amino acid sequence: CASSQASRMWNEQFF.

V is TRBV15 and J is TRBJ1-4, with TRBD1 matching over 8 bases. CDR1 is LNHNV, CDR2 YYDKDF, per germline (reference sequence). This CDR3 is 16 amino acids long. V lost 0 bases, J lost 5 bases, and 5 bases stayed unmatched. The CDR3 sequence is CATSRDGRDRNEKLFF. The CDR3 bases are TGTGCCACCAGCAGAGATGGAAGGGACAGGAATGAAAAACTGTTTTTT.

This clone was seen more than once but under ten times. The chain is built from TRBV6-5 and TRBJ1-6; no clear D. CDR1 and CDR2 from the germline V gene are MNHEY and SVGAGI. The CDR3 sequence is 13 residues long. Deletions cut 9 bases from V and 0 bases from J, with 6 bases between. CDR3 bases: TGTGCCAGGAAGCGCTCCTATAATTCACCCCTCCACTTT. Protein product: CARKRSYNSPLHF.

This chain links TRBV13 with TRBJ2-1, with 14 bases identical to TRBD2. V lost 4 bases and J lost 8; bases outside the gene matches: 4. From germline, CDR1 is PRHDT and CDR2 FYEKMQ (reference sequence). The CDR3 covers 15 residues. CDR3 amino acids: CASSSGLAGDYEQFF. CDR3 coding DNA: TGTGCCAGCAGCTCGGGACTAGCGGGAGACTATGAGCAGTTCTTC. Together with reference TRBV13 and TRBJ2-1, the CDR3 gives the full variable domain: AAGVIQSPRHLIKEKRETATLKCYPIPRHDTVYWYQQGPGQDPQFLISFYEKMQSDKGSIPDRFSAQQFSDYHSELNMSSLELGDSALYFCASSSGLAGDYEQFFGPGTRLTVL.

V usage is TRBV5-1 and J usage is TRBJ1-2, with a possible D match to TRBD1 (5 bases). Trimming shortened V by 6 bases and J by 3 bases, and 12 bases separated the two germline ends. CDR1 is SGHRS, CDR2 YFSETQ, per germline. The CDR3 has 13 amino acids. CDR3 region: CASTIDSYYGYTF. The DNA for the CDR3 is TGCGCCAGCACCATAGACAGCTACTATGGCTACACCTTC.

The CDR3 DNA sequence: TGTGCCAGCAGGGGTGGACAGGGACACACTGAAGCTTTCTTT. Protein product: CASRGGQGHTEAFF. The chain recombines TRBV25-1 with TRBJ1-1, with TRBD1 matching over 8 bases. Germline trimming cut 6 bases from V and 3 bases from J; bases unmatched to any gene: 6. Germline V gene data show CDR1 as MGHDK and CDR2 as SYGVNS. The CDR3 covers 14 residues.